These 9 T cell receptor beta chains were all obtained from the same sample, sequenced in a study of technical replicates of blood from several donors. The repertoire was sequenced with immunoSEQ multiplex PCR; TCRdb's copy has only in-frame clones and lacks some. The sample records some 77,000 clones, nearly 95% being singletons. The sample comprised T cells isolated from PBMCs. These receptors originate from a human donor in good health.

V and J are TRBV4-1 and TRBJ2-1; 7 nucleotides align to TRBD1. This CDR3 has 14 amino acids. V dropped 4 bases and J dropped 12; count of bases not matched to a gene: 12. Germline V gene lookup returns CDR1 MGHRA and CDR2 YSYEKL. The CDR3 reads CASSLRQGDYGQFF. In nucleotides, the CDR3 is TGCGCCAGCAGCCTCCGACAGGGAGACTATGGGCAGTTCTTC.

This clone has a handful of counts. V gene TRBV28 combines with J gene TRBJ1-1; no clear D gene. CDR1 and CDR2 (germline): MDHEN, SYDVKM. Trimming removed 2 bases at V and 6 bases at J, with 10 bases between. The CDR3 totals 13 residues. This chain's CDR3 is CASSLQRRAEAFF. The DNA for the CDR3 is TGTGCCAGCAGTTTACAGAGGAGGGCTGAAGCTTTCTTT.

This chain's CDR3 is CASSYTGGTNTEAFF. CDR3 DNA: TGTGCCAGCAGTTATACAGGGGGCACGAACACTGAAGCTTTCTTT. V usage is TRBV2 and J usage is TRBJ1-1; TRBD1 agrees at 9 bases. This CDR3 comprises 15 residues. The ends lost 5 bases at V and 1 base at J; junction bases unmatched: 5. Germline CDR1 is SNHLY and CDR2 is FYNNEI. Looking up the rest from reference TRBV2 and TRBJ1-1 gives the full variable domain: EPEVTQTPSHQVTQMGQEVILRCVPISNHLYFYWYRQILGQKVEFLVSFYNNEISEKSEIFDDQFSVERPDGSNFTLKIRSTKLEDSAMYFCASSYTGGTNTEAFFGQGTRLTVV.

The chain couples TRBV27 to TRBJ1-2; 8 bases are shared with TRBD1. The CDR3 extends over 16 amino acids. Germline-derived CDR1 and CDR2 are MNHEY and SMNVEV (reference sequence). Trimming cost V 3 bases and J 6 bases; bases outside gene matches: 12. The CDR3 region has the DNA TGTGCCAGCAGTTTCCGGCAGGGGGCTCTAGGGAATGGCTACACCTTC. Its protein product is CASSFRQGALGNGYTF.

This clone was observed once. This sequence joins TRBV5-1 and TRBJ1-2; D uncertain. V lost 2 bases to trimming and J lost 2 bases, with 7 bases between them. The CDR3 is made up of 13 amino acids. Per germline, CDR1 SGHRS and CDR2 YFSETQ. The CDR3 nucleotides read TGCGCCAGCAGCTTAGGAGGGAACTATGGCTACACCTTC. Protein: CASSLGGNYGYTF.

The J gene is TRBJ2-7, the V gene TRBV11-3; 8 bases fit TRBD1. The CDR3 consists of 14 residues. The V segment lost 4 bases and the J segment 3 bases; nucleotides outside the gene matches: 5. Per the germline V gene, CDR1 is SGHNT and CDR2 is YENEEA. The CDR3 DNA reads TGTGCCAGCAGCTCAGCCGGGACAGGCTACGAGCAGTACTTC. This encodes CASSSAGTGYEQYF. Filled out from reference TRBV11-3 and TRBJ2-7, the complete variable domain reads EAGVVQSPRYKIIEKKQPVAFWCNPISGHNTLYWYLQNLGQGPELLIRYENEEAVDDSQLPKDRFSAERLKGVDSTLKIQPAELGDSAVYLCASSSAGTGYEQYFGPGTRLTVT.

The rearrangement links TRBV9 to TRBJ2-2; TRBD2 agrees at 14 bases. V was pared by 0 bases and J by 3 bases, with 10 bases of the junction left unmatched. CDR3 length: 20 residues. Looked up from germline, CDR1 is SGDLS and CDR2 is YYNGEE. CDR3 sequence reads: CASSVALETSGRADTGELFF. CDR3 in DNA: TGTGCCAGCAGCGTAGCGCTGGAGACTAGCGGGAGGGCGGACACCGGGGAGCTGTTTTTT.

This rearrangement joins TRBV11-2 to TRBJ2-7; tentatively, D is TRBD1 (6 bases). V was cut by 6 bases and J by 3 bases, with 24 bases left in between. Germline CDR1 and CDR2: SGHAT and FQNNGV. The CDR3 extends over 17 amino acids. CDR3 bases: TGTGCCAGCAGTTTCGGCTTCTGGGGGCGCTCGGACTACGAGCAGTACTTC. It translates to CASSFGFWGRSDYEQYF.

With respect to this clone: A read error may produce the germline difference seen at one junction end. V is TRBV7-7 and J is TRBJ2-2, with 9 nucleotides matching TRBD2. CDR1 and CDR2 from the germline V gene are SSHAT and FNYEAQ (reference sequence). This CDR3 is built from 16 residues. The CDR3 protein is CASSLYGGRAFGELFF. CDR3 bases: TGTGCTAGCAGCTTATATGGCGGGAGGGCCTTCGGGGAGCTGTTTTTT.